These 13 T cell receptor beta chains were all obtained from the same sample, sequenced in a study of regulatory T cells in long-lasting Graves disease (dated by TCRdb to the early 2020s). Library preparation was by multiplex PCR. Data came from an Illumina HiSeq 4000. TCR beta libraries were built with iRepertoire HTBI primers and Arm-PCR amplification of CDR3 regions. TCRdb trimmed the raw reads at Q25, called clones with MiXCR and kept productive beta chains. Records with the same CDR3 protein are collapsed into one entry carrying the most frequent genes and DNA. This sample comprises some 500,000 distinct CDR3 sequences, about 15% of them detected only once. Of the sample, 25% falls within the top ten clones. What this sample's time point label stands for: newly diagnosed GD, antithyroid drugs for less than 3 months. For both TCR sequencing and RNA sequencing, RNA was extracted from PBMCs using TRIzol.

These data were also filed under a second study, of T cells in Graves' hyperthyroidism and ophthalmopathy.

This material consisted of peripheral blood mononuclear cells (PBMCs), taken at new diagnosis, from a patient treated with antithyroid drugs. These receptors came from a woman aged 35-65 years with Graves disease. Donor details come from another sample of the same person, matched by shared clones.

V usage is TRBV29-1 and J usage is TRBJ1-2, with no clear D. The V gene's germline CDR1 is SQVTM and CDR2 ANQGSEA. The CDR3 extends over 13 amino acids. Trimming shortened V by 0 bases and J by 7 bases, and 12 bases separated the two germline ends. CDR3 sequence reads: CSVEDRGGSGYTF. CDR3 DNA sequence: TGCAGCGTTGAAGATCGAGGCGGGTCTGGCTACACCTTC.

This clonotype was observed at least ten times. This rearrangement joins TRBV12-3 or TRBV12-4 to TRBJ2-1; 8 nucleotides align to TRBD2. Trimming removed 3 bases from V and 0 bases from J; junction bases left unmatched: 1. The CDR3 totals 15 residues. The CDR3 DNA follows: TGTGCCAGCAGTTTCCGGGGGGGCTCCTACAATGAGCAGTTCTTC. Translated, it gives CASSFRGGSYNEQFF.

This clonotype has ten or more counts. The chain recombines TRBV12-3 or TRBV12-4 with TRBJ2-7; D is possibly TRBD1 (6 bases). V was cut by 10 bases and J by 0 bases, with 10 bases left in between. The CDR3 consists of 12 residues. CDR3 coding DNA: TGTGCCACCGGACAGTCCTCCTACGAGCAGTACTTC. Its protein product is CATGQSSYEQYF.

The table lists this clonotype with a few counts. V gene TRBV9 combines with J gene TRBJ2-1, with D tentatively TRBD2 (5 bases). The V gene lost 0 bases and the J gene lost 5 bases, with 12 bases spanning the gap. The CDR3 runs to 15 residues. Germline V gene data show CDR1 as SGDLS and CDR2 as YYNGEE. The CDR3 reads CASSVVSGPNNEQFF. The CDR3 DNA follows: TGTGCCAGCAGCGTAGTAAGCGGTCCTAACAATGAGCAGTTCTTC.

The sample holds many counts of this clonotype. The CDR3 sequence: CASRIAGTTDTQYF. The CDR3 DNA reads TGTGCCAGCAGGATAGCGGGGACCACAGATACGCAGTATTTT. The chain couples TRBV13 to TRBJ2-3; 8 bases fit TRBD2. CDR3 size: 14 residues. Germline-derived CDR1 and CDR2 are PRHDT and FYEKMQ (reference sequence). Trimming at V came to 6 bases and at J to 2 bases, leaving 4 bases not matched to a gene.

The V gene is TRBV19, the J gene TRBJ1-3; the D is unclear. The CDR3 is made up of 20 amino acids. Trimming took 0 bases from V and 0 from J, leaving 21 bases between them. Germline V gene sequence: CDR1 LNHDA, CDR2 SQIVND (reference sequence). The CDR3 DNA follows: TGTGCCAGTAGTATAGATCTTATCGGTGGCAGCCGCAACTCTGGAAACACCATATATTTT. Translation gives CASSIDLIGGSRNSGNTIYF.

The V gene is TRBV7-9, the J gene TRBJ1-4; D is unresolved. Trimming pared 0 bases from V and 4 bases from J, leaving 9 bases between. The CDR3 contains 15 residues. CDR1 and CDR2 (germline): SEHNR, FQNEAQ (reference sequence). For the CDR3, the DNA is TGTGCCAGCAGCTTAGCTGAGCTACTTAATGAAAAACTGTTTTTT. Protein product: CASSLAELLNEKLFF.

The rearrangement uses TRBV4-2 and TRBJ2-1, with 10 positions matching TRBD2. The CDR3 consists of 18 residues. The germline V gene encodes CDR1 LGHNA and CDR2 YNFKEQ. Trimming took 0 bases from V and 6 from J; bases not matched to a gene: 11. The CDR3 loop is CASSQDGVAGGQFNEQFF. The CDR3 DNA sequence: TGTGCCAGCAGCCAAGATGGAGTAGCGGGGGGACAATTCAATGAGCAGTTCTTC.

V usage is TRBV12-5 and J usage is TRBJ1-1; TRBD1 aligns across 8 bases. J lost 4 bases, V lost 0 bases, and 7 bases had no gene match. The length of the CDR3 is 16 residues. In germline, CDR1 is LGHNT, CDR2 FRNRAP. The CDR3 sequence: CASGLVPRGRVTEAFF. DNA for the CDR3: TGTGCTAGTGGTTTGGTACCCAGGGGGCGAGTCACTGAAGCTTTCTTT.

The sample holds many counts of this clonotype. The J gene is TRBJ2-5, the V gene TRBV27; 7 nucleotides match TRBD1. The CDR3 has 13 residues. The germline V gene has CDR1 MNHEY and CDR2 SMNVEV (reference sequence). With V trimmed by 8 bases and J by 5 bases, 8 bases remained unmatched. CDR3 residues: CASGYRGRETQYF. The CDR3 nucleotides are TGTGCCAGCGGCTACAGGGGTCGGGAGACCCAGTACTTC.

This chain joins TRBV6-1 and TRBJ2-2, with 10 positions matching TRBD1. Germline V CDR1 and CDR2: MNHNS, SASEGT. V trimming: 7 bases; J trimming: 6 bases; junction bases outside the gene matches: 8. CDR3 size: 15 residues. CDR3 DNA sequence: TGTGCCAGCAACCGGGGACAGGGGAAGGCCGGGGAGCTGTTTTTT. Translated: CASNRGQGKAGELFF.

This clonotype was recorded many times. The V call is TRBV20-1, the J call TRBJ1-2; D is possibly TRBD1 (5 bases). The CDR3 contains 16 residues. Germline V gene lookup returns CDR1 DFQATT and CDR2 SNEGSKA (reference sequence). The ends were cut back, 2 bases at V and 7 bases at J, with 23 bases in the middle. The CDR3 DNA reads as TGCAGTGCTAGATCTCTTGGGCTGGGGGGAGGTGGTGGCTACACCTTC. Its protein product is CSARSLGLGGGGGYTF.

The chain has TRBV19 and TRBJ2-2; D not resolved. V lost 2 bases and J lost 5, with 15 bases in between. The CDR3 runs to 16 residues. The V gene's germline CDR1 is LNHDA and CDR2 SQIVND (reference sequence). The CDR3 bases are TGTGCCAGTAGTATATTAAGATTCGGCGAAACCGGGGAGCTGTTTTTT. This translates into CASSILRFGETGELFF.